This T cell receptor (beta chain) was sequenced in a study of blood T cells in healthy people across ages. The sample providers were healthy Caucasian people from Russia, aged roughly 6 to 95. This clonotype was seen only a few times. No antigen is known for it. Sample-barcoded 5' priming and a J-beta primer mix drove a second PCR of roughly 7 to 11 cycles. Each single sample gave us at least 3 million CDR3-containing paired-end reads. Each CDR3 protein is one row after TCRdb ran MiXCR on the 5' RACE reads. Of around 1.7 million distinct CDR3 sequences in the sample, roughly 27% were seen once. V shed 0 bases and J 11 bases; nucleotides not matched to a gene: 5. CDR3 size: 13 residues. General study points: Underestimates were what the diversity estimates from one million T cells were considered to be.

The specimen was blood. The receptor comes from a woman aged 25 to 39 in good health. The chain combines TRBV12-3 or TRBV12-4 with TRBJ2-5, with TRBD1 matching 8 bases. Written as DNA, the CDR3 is TGTGCCAGCAGTTTAGCTCGGGGACAGGAGCAGTACTTC. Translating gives CASSLARGQEQYF.